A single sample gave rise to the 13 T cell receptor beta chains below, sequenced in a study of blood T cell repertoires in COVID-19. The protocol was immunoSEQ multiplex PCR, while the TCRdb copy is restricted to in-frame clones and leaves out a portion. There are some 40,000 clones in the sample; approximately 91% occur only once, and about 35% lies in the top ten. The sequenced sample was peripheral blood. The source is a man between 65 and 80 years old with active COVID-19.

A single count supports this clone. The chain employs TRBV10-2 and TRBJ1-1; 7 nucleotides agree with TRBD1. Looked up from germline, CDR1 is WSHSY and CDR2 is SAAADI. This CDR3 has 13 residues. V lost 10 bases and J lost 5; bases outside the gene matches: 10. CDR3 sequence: CAIRDSGGTEAFF. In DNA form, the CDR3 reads TGCGCCATTCGGGACAGTGGAGGGACTGAAGCTTTCTTT.

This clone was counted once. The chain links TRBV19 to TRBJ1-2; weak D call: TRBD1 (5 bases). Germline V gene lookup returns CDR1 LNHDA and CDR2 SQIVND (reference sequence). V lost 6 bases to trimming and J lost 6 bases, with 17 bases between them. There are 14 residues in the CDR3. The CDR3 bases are TGTGCCAGTAGACGGGACGCCAGGAGGGATGGCTACACCTTC. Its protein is CASRRDARRDGYTF.

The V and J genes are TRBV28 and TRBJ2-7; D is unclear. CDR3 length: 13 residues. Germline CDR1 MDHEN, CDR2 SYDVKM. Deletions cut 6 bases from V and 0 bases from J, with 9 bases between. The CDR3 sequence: CASRAPSSYEQYF. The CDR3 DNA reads TGTGCCAGCAGAGCGCCCAGCTCCTACGAGCAGTACTTC.

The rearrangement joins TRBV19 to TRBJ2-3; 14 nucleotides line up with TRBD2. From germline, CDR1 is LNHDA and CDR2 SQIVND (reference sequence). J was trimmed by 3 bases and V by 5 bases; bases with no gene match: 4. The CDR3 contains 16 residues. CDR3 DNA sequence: TGTGCCAGTAGTTCCCGGACTAGCGGGAGGACAGATACGCAGTATTTT. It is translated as CASSSRTSGRTDTQYF.

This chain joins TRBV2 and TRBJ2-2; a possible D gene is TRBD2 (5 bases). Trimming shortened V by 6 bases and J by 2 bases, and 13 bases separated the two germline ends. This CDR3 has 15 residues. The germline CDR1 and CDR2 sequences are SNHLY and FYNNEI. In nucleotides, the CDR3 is TGTGCCAGCAGAAAAGCGGAGAGCAACACCGGGGAGCTGTTTTTT. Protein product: CASRKAESNTGELFF.

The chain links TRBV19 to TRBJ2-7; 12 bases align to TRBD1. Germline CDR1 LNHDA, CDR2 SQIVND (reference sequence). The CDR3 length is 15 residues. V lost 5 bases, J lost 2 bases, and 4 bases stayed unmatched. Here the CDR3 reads CASSARDRGPYEQYF. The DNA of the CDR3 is TGTGCCAGTAGTGCCCGGGACAGGGGGCCCTACGAGCAGTACTTC. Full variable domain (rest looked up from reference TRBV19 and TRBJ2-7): DGGITQSPKYLFRKEGQNVTLSCEQNLNHDAMYWYRQDPGQGLRLIYYSQIVNDFQKGDIAEGYSVSREKKESFPLTVTSAQKNPTAFYLCASSARDRGPYEQYFGPGTRLTVT.

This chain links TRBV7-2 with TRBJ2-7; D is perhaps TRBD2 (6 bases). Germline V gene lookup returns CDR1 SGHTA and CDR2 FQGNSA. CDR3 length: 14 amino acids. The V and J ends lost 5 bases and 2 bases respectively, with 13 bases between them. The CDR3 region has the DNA TGTGCCAGCAGCCTTACTAGCCCGCCCTACGAGCAGTACTTC. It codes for CASSLTSPPYEQYF.

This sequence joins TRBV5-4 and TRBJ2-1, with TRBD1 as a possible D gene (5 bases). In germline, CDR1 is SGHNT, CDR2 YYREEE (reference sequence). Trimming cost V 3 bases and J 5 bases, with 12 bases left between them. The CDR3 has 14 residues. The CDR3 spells CASSWPTVNNEQFF. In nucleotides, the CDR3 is TGTGCCAGCAGCTGGCCGACAGTTAACAATGAGCAGTTCTTC.

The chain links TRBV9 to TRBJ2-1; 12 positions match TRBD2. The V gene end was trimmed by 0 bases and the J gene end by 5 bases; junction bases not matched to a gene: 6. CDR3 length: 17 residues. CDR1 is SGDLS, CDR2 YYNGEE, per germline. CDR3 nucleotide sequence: TGTGCCAGCAGCGTAGGAATCGGACTAGCGGGGCACAATGAGCAGTTCTTC. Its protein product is CASSVGIGLAGHNEQFF.

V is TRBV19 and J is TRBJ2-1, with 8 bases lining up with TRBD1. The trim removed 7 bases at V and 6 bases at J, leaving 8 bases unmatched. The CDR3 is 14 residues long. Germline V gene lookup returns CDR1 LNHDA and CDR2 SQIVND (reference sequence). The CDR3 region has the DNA TGTGCCAGTAACTCAGGGGGCTCATCCAATGAGCAGTTCTTC. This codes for CASNSGGSSNEQFF.

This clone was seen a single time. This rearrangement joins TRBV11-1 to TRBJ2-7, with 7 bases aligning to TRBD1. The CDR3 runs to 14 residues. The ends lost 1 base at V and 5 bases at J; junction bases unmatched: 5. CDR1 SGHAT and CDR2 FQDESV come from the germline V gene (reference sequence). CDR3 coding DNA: TGTGCCAGCAGCTTAGACAGGGGAGACCACGAGCAGTACTTC. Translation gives CASSLDRGDHEQYF.

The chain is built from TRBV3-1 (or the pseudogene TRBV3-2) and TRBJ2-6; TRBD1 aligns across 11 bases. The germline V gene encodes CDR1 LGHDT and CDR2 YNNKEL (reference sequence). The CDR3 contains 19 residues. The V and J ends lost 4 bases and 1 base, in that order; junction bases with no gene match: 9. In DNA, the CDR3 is TGTGCCAGCAGCCTCTGGACAGGGGGCTTTATATCTGGGGCCAACGTCCTGACTTTC. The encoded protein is CASSLWTGGFISGANVLTF.

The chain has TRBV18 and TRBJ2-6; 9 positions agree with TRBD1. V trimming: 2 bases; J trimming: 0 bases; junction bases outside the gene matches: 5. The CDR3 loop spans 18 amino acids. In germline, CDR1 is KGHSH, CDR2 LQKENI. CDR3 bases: TGTGCCAGCTCACCAGCGGGGACAGGGCTCTCTGGGGCCAACGTCCTGACTTTC. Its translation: CASSPAGTGLSGANVLTF.